Below are 26 T cell receptor beta chains sequenced from a single sample in a study of post-analysis software for immune sequencing data. Unique-molecular-identifier-tagged TCR beta cDNA libraries were used. One entry per CDR3 protein results from TCRdb running MiXCR on the PCR reads. The table includes 400,000 to 500,000 distinct CDR3 sequences, about 40% detected once. Study-wide results and limits: The five TRBV segments detected at higher frequency in patients than in controls included TRBV5-6, TRBV5-1 and TRBV20-1.

The antigens these receptors bind are not known. The sample was blood. The receptors shown here come from a girl aged 2 to 9 with multiple sclerosis.

The rearrangement links TRBV12-3 or TRBV12-4 to TRBJ2-6; 11 bases align to TRBD1. Trimming at V came to 7 bases and at J to 0 bases, leaving 11 bases not matched to a gene. The CDR3 is made up of 19 amino acids. DNA for the CDR3: TGTGCCAGCAACGCCGGGACAGGGGGTACCGACTCTGGGGCCAACGTCCTGACTTTC. Its translation: CASNAGTGGTDSGANVLTF.

V and J are TRBV5-1 and TRBJ1-1; D is unresolved. Germline V gives CDR1 SGHRS, CDR2 YFSETQ. This CDR3 is built from 15 residues. V lost 0 bases to trimming and J lost 0 bases, with 9 bases between them. CDR3 coding DNA: TGCGCCAGCAGCTTGGTATACACATTGAACACTGAAGCTTTCTTT. Protein: CASSLVYTLNTEAFF.

This clonotype was seen more than once but under ten times. V is TRBV15 and J is TRBJ2-6; D might be TRBD1 (6 bases). Trimming removed 1 base from V and 2 bases from J, with 9 bases in between. This CDR3 comprises 16 residues. The germline gives CDR1 LNHNV, CDR2 YYDKDF (reference sequence). CDR3 nucleotides: TGTGCCACCAGCAGAGCAGGGGTGCCTGGGGCCAACGTCCTGACTTTC. This encodes CATSRAGVPGANVLTF.

This chain links TRBV28 with TRBJ2-1, with 7 bases aligning to TRBD1. J gave up 0 bases and V 5 bases, and 10 bases lay outside the gene matches. This CDR3 spans 17 amino acids. The germline V gene has CDR1 MDHEN and CDR2 SYDVKM. CDR3 DNA: TGTGCCAGCAGTATTTCCACAGGGGTCCGCTCCTACAATGAGCAGTTCTTC. It specifies CASSISTGVRSYNEQFF. The complete variable domain, with remaining parts taken from reference TRBV28 and TRBJ2-1, reads DVKVTQSSRYLVKRTGEKVFLECVQDMDHENMFWYRQDPGLGLRLIYFSYDVKMKEKGDIPEGYSVSREKKERFSLILESASTNQTSMYLCASSISTGVRSYNEQFFGPGTRLTVL.

This clonotype was seen repeatedly, ten times or more. The chain uses TRBV7-2 and TRBJ2-7; the D is unclear. The V and J ends lost 1 base and 4 bases respectively, with 8 bases between them. Germline CDR1 and CDR2: SGHTA and FQGNSA. CDR3 length: 13 residues. CDR3 sequence (DNA): TGTGCCAGCAGCTTAGGAGCTGGTTACGAGCAGTACTTC. Translating it yields CASSLGAGYEQYF.

The CDR3 coding sequence is TGTGCCAGCAGTTTATCCCGGTGGGCAGATACGCAGTATTTT. Protein sequence: CASSLSRWADTQYF. The genes are TRBV27 and TRBJ2-3; D remains ambiguous. CDR1 MNHEY and CDR2 SMNVEV come from the germline V gene (reference sequence). V was trimmed by 0 bases and J by 4 bases, leaving 8 bases between them. The CDR3 totals 14 residues.

In regard to this clonotype: A read error may account for a junction end that differs from germline. V is TRBV12-3 or TRBV12-4 and J is TRBJ2-7; the D call may be TRBD1 or TRBD2 (6 bases each). The CDR3 is 15 amino acids. The CDR3 DNA sequence: TGTGCCGGCAGGTTGGAGGGGGAGCTTTACTACGAGCAGTACTTC. This sequence encodes CAGRLEGELYYEQYF.

V gene TRBV28 combines with J gene TRBJ1-2; no reliable D call. Per the germline V gene, CDR1 is MDHEN and CDR2 is SYDVKM. V lost 9 bases and J 4 bases, leaving 18 bases between the germline ends. The CDR3 contains 14 residues. CDR3 sequence: CASHLLGGSYGYTF. Written as DNA, the CDR3 is TGTGCCAGTCACCTCTTGGGCGGAAGCTATGGCTACACCTTC.

This chain connects TRBV30 to TRBJ2-3; D is ambiguous. V lost 2 bases to trimming and J lost 4 bases, with 16 bases between them. The CDR3 sequence is 15 residues long. Germline assignment: CDR1 GTSNPN and CDR2 SVGIG (reference sequence). The CDR3: CAWSLPGSLADTQYF. CDR3 bases: TGTGCCTGGAGTCTCCCGGGCTCCCTAGCAGATACGCAGTATTTT.

This clonotype was counted only a few times. The gene calls are TRBV7-2 and TRBJ2-1; 7 positions match TRBD2. Germline V gene lookup returns CDR1 SGHTA and CDR2 FQGNSA. The CDR3 consists of 16 residues. V lost 3 bases to trimming and J lost 4 bases; unmatched junction nucleotides: 9. CDR3 sequence: CASSFPGRGIYNEQFF. DNA of the CDR3: TGTGCCAGCAGCTTCCCGGGGAGGGGAATTTACAATGAGCAGTTCTTC.

The chain joins TRBV28 to TRBJ1-2, with D hard to call. V gave up 3 bases and J gave up 5 bases, with 7 bases separating them. The CDR3 has 12 amino acids. Germline V gives CDR1 MDHEN, CDR2 SYDVKM. The CDR3 protein is CASSLRRYGYTF. CDR3 DNA: TGTGCCAGCAGTTTGAGACGGTATGGCTACACCTTC.

This clonotype has only a few counts. This sequence joins TRBV5-1 and TRBJ2-2; D unclear. The germline gives CDR1 SGHRS, CDR2 YFSETQ. Trimming left V 4 bases short and J 5 bases short, with 12 bases between. This CDR3 region has 14 residues. The CDR3 bases are TGCGCCAGCAGCCATCTTAGTGGGACCGGGGAGCTGTTTTTT. Protein sequence: CASSHLSGTGELFF.

About this clonotype itself: Mismatch with germline at one junction end may stem from a read error. V usage is TRBV27 and J usage is TRBJ1-2, with TRBD1 matching 7 bases. The CDR3 contains 16 residues. The germline gives CDR1 MNHEY, CDR2 SMNVEV (reference sequence). The CDR3 DNA is TGTGCCAGCGGTTGGACTGTACAGGGGATGAACTATGACTACACCTTC. This gives the protein CASGWTVQGMNYDYTF.

This clonotype showed up just a few times. The J gene is TRBJ2-3, the V gene TRBV5-1, with D tentatively TRBD1 (6 bases). In germline, CDR1 is SGHRS, CDR2 YFSETQ. The CDR3 consists of 15 residues. V dropped 2 bases and J dropped 9 bases, with 19 bases sitting between them. DNA of the CDR3: TGCGCCAGCAGCTTCACAGGGTCAGAAGGGGAGACGCAGTATTTT. Translated: CASSFTGSEGETQYF.

The chain carries TRBV10-3 and TRBJ2-5; D possibly corresponds to TRBD1 (5 bases). The CDR3 sequence is 14 residues long. V was pared by 0 bases and J by 3 bases, with 8 bases between. Germline assignment: CDR1 ENHRY and CDR2 SYGVKD. As DNA, the CDR3 is TGTGCCATCAGTGAGTCGGTAGGGGAAGAGACCCAGTACTTC. Residues: CAISESVGEETQYF.

Remarks on this clonotype: The CDR3 ends on some other residue instead of the conserved phenylalanine or tryptophan, so this is likely a read error. This chain connects TRBV12-3 or TRBV12-4 to TRBJ1-2; 7 bases map to TRBD1. This CDR3 contains 18 residues. V gave up 1 base and J gave up 6 bases; unmatched junction bases: 17. The CDR3, as DNA: TGTGCCAGCAGTTTAGGCTTTTCGGGCACAGGGGTCATTAATGGCTACACCTCC. Its protein is CASSLGFSGTGVINGYTS.

The genes are TRBV7-2 and TRBJ2-3; D is uncertain. CDR1 is SGHTA, CDR2 FQGNSA, per germline. The CDR3 runs to 13 residues. V was pared by 5 bases and J by 6 bases, with 12 bases between. CDR3 sequence: CASSPGPADTQYF. CDR3 bases: TGTGCCAGCAGCCCCGGCCCTGCGGATACGCAGTATTTT. Based on the CDR3 plus reference TRBV7-2 and TRBJ2-3, the full variable domain is GAGVSQSPSNKVTEKGKDVELRCDPISGHTALYWYRQSLGQGLEFLIYFQGNSAPDKSGLPSDRFSAERTGGSVSTLTIQRTQQEDSAVYLCASSPGPADTQYFGPGTRLTVL.

This clonotype occurred a few times. The chain employs TRBV28 and TRBJ2-7; TRBD2 might be the D (5 bases). The V and J ends lost 2 bases and 6 bases respectively, with 11 bases between them. This CDR3 spans 13 amino acids. Germline lookup yields CDR1 MDHEN and CDR2 SYDVKM. The CDR3 DNA reads as TGTGCCAGCAGTTTACCTGACTACGTCGAGCAGTACTTC. This translates into CASSLPDYVEQYF.

The chain carries TRBV4-3 and TRBJ2-3; no clear D gene. Per the germline V gene, CDR1 is LGHNA and CDR2 is YSLEER. Trimming pared 0 bases from V and 6 bases from J, leaving 7 bases between. The CDR3 totals 13 residues. CDR3 protein: CASSQDQMDTQYF. The CDR3 region has the DNA TGCGCCAGCAGCCAAGATCAGATGGATACGCAGTATTTT.

There are a few counts of this clonotype. The CDR3: CASRPRLATKETQYF. DNA of the CDR3: TGTGCCAGCAGGCCCCGCCTAGCAACCAAAGAGACCCAGTACTTC. The gene calls are TRBV7-8 and TRBJ2-5; tentatively, D is TRBD2 (5 bases). Germline-derived CDR1 and CDR2 are SGHVS and FQNEAQ. The CDR3 has 15 amino acids. Trimming cost V 6 bases and J 3 bases, with 17 bases left between them. Supplemented by reference TRBV7-8 and TRBJ2-5, the full variable domain reads GAGVSQSPRYKVAKRGQDVALRCDPISGHVSLFWYQQALGQGPEFLTYFQNEAQLDKSGLPSDRFFAERPEGSVSTLKIQRTQQEDSAVYLCASRPRLATKETQYFGPGTRLLVL.

This chain connects TRBV7-9 to TRBJ2-1, with TRBD1 as a possible D gene (5 bases). Deletions cut 4 bases from V and 0 bases from J, with 16 bases between. The CDR3 has 17 amino acids. From germline, CDR1 is SEHNR and CDR2 FQNEAQ (reference sequence). CDR3 residues: CASSSLGRSSSYNEQFF. In nucleotides, the CDR3 is TGTGCCAGCAGCTCTCTGGGGCGGTCTAGCTCCTACAATGAGCAGTTCTTC.

A few counts support this clonotype. The rearrangement links TRBV15 to TRBJ2-1; D not certain. The germline V and J ends were trimmed by 3 bases and 0 bases, with 24 bases remaining between them. This CDR3 contains 20 residues. Germline V gene lookup returns CDR1 LNHNV and CDR2 YYDKDF (reference sequence). The DNA for the CDR3 is TGTGCCACCAGCAGGGGAATCTCTTTCGGGTTCAGAAGCTCCTACAATGAGCAGTTCTTC. Protein sequence: CATSRGISFGFRSSYNEQFF.

The J gene is TRBJ1-1, the V gene TRBV6-5; the D gene is possibly TRBD1 (5 bases). Germline CDR1 MNHEY, CDR2 SVGAGI. CDR3 size: 16 residues. V lost 5 bases to trimming and J lost 1 base, with 17 bases between them. CDR3 amino acids: CASSTRDPGWNTEAFF. The CDR3 DNA reads as TGTGCCAGCAGTACCCGGGACCCAGGGTGGAACACTGAAGCTTTCTTT.

This chain connects TRBV7-7 to TRBJ2-5; tentative D call: TRBD2 (6 bases). This CDR3 spans 13 amino acids. Trimming took 1 base from V and 3 from J, leaving 6 bases between them. CDR1 and CDR2 (germline): SSHAT, FNYEAQ (reference sequence). This chain's CDR3 is CASSLVAEETQYF. CDR3 DNA: TGTGCCAGCAGCTTAGTAGCGGAAGAGACCCAGTACTTC.

This clonotype showed up just a few times. V and J are TRBV16 and TRBJ1-6, with D unresolved. The V end was cut by 2 bases, the J end by 4 bases, with 9 bases between. Germline lookup yields CDR1 KGHSY and CDR2 FQNENV. This CDR3 region has 15 residues. This CDR3 is CASSQNQEYNSPLHF. The CDR3, as DNA: TGTGCCAGCAGCCAAAACCAGGAATATAATTCACCCCTCCACTTT.

The genes are TRBV5-1 and TRBJ2-1, with 7 positions matching TRBD1. This CDR3 region has 13 residues. The germline CDR1 and CDR2 sequences are SGHRS and YFSETQ. V gave up 4 bases and J gave up 6 bases; unmatched junction bases: 4. The CDR3 spells CASSPRQGNEQFF. CDR3 in DNA: TGCGCCAGCAGCCCCCGACAGGGCAATGAGCAGTTCTTC.